This TCR beta chain was recovered during a study of T cell responses to AZD1222 COVID-19 vaccine. Profiling relied on immunoSEQ multiplex PCR, and the TCRdb table lists in-frame clones only, not all of them. The table records around 140,000 clones, 80% to 90% of them present only once. This clone was detected ten times or more. The sample here was peripheral blood, taken on day 0 of AZD1222 vaccination. This clonotype was obtained from an adult in good health.

CDR3 sequence reads: CASSGTHGRATDTQYF. CDR3 DNA: TGTGCCAGCAGCGGGACCCACGGGAGGGCGACAGATACGCAGTATTTT. The chain carries TRBV9 and TRBJ2-3, with TRBD2 matching over 8 bases. Germline V gene lookup returns CDR1 SGDLS and CDR2 YYNGEE. The CDR3 consists of 16 residues. J gave up 3 bases and V 3 bases, and 9 bases lay outside the gene matches.